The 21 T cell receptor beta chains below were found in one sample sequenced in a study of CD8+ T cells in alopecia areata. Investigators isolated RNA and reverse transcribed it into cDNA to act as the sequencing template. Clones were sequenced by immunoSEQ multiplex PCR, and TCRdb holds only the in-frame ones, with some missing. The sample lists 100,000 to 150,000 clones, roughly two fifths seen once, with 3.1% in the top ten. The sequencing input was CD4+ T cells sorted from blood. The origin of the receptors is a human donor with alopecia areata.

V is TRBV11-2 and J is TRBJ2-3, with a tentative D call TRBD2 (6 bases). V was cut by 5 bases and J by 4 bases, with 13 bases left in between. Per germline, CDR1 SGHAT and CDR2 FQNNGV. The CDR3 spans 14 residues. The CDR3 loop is CASSAGNGADTQYF. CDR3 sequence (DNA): TGTGCCAGCAGCGCGGGGAATGGAGCAGATACGCAGTATTTT. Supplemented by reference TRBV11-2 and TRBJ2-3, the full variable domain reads EAGVAQSPRYKIIEKRQSVAFWCNPISGHATLYWYQQILGQGPKLLIQFQNNGVVDDSQLPKDRFSAERLKGVDSTLKIQPAKLEDSAVYLCASSAGNGADTQYFGPGTRLTVL.

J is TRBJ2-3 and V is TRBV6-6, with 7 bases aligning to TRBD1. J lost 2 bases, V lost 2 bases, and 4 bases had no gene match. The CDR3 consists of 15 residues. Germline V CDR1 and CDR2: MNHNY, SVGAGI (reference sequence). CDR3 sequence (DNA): TGTGCCAGCAGTTACCGGGACAGAATCACAGATACGCAGTATTTT. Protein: CASSYRDRITDTQYF.

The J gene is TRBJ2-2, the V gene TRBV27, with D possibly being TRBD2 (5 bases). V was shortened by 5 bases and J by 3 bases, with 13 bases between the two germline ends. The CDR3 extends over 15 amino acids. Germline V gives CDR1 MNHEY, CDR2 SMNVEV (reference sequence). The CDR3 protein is CASSPRTGYTGELFF. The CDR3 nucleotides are TGTGCCAGCAGTCCAAGGACGGGATACACCGGGGAGCTGTTTTTT.

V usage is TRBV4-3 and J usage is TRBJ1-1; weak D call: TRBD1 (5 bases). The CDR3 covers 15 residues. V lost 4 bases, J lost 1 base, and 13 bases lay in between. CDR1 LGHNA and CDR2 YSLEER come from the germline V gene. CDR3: CASSRSGTANTEAFF. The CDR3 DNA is TGCGCCAGCAGCCGCTCCGGGACGGCGAACACTGAAGCTTTCTTT.

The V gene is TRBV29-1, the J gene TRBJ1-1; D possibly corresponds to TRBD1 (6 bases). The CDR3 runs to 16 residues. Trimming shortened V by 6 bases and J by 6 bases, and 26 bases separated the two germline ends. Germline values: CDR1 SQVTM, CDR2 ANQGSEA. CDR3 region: CSVVETGTPLGPEAFF. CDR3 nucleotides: TGCAGCGTAGTTGAGACCGGGACACCCCTAGGCCCTGAAGCTTTCTTT.

The CDR3 DNA sequence: TGTGCCAGCAGCCCGTCGGTACAGGGCGATCGGACGCAGTATTTT. Protein: CASSPSVQGDRTQYF. The V gene is TRBV5-8, the J gene TRBJ2-3, with a possible D match to TRBD1 (6 bases). V lost 4 bases, J lost 9 bases, and 21 bases lay in between. CDR3 length: 15 residues. Germline assignment: CDR1 SGHTS and CDR2 YDEGEE.

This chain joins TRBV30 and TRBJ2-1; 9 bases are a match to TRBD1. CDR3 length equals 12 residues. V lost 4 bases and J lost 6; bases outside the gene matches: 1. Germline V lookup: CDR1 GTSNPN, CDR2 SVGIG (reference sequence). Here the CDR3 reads CAWTTGGNEQFF. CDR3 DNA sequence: TGTGCCTGGACGACAGGGGGCAATGAGCAGTTCTTC.

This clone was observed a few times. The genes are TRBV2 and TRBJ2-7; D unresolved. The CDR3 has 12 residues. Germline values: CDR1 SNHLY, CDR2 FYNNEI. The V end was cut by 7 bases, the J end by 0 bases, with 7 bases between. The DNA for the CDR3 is TGTGCCAGCACCGTTACCTCCTACGAGCAGTACTTC. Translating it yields CASTVTSYEQYF.

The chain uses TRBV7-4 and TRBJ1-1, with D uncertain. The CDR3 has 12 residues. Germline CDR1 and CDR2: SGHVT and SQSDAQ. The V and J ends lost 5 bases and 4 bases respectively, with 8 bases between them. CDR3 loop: CASSAERTEAFF. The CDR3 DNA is TGTGCCAGCAGCGCGGAGCGCACTGAAGCTTTCTTT.

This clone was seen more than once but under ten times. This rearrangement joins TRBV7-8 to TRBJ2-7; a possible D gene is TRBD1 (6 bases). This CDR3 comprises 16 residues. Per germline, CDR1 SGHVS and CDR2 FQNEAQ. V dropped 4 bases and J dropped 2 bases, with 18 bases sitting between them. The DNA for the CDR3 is TGTGCCAGCAGCTCCCTCCCGGGACACAACACCTACGAGCAGTACTTC. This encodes CASSSLPGHNTYEQYF.

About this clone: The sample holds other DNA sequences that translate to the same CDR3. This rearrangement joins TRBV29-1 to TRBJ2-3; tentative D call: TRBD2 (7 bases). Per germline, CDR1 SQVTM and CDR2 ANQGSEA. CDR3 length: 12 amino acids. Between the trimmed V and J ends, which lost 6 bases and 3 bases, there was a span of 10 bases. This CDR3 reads CSVGGPTDTQYF. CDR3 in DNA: TGCAGCGTGGGGGGGCCGACAGATACGCAGTATTTT.

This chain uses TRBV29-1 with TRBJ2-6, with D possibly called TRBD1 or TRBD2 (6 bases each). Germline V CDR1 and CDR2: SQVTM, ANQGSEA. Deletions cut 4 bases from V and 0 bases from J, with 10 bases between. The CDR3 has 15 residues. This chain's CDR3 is CSVGGAHSGANVLTF. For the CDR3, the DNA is TGCAGCGTTGGGGGGGCCCACTCTGGGGCCAACGTCCTGACTTTC.

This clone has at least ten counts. In DNA form, the CDR3 reads TGTGCCAGCACCACTCCCGACAGGAATACGCAGTATTTT. This encodes CASTTPDRNTQYF. The chain joins TRBV28 to TRBJ2-3; a possible D gene is TRBD1 (6 bases). V lost 7 bases to trimming and J lost 7 bases, with 15 bases between them. CDR3 size: 13 residues. The germline V gene has CDR1 MDHEN and CDR2 SYDVKM.

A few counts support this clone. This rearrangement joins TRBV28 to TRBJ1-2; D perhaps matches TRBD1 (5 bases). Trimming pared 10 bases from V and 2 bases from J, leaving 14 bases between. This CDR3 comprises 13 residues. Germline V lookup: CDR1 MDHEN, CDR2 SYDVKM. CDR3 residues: CATHRDANYGYTF. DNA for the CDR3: TGTGCCACCCACCGGGACGCCAACTATGGCTACACCTTC.

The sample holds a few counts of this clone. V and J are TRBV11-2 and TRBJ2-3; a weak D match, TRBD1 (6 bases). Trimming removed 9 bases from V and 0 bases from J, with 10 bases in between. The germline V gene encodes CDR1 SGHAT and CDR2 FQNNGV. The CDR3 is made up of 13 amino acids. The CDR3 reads CASTQGSTDTQYF. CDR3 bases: TGTGCCAGTACTCAGGGGAGCACAGATACGCAGTATTTT.

The CDR3 reads CASRGFEVAKNIQYF. CDR3 nucleotides: TGTGCCAGCAGGGGGTTTGAAGTAGCCAAAAACATTCAGTACTTC. This chain uses TRBV28 with TRBJ2-4; no clear D gene. The CDR3 totals 15 residues. V was pared by 6 bases and J by 0 bases, with 12 bases between. Germline CDR1 is MDHEN and CDR2 is SYDVKM. The full variable domain, with the rest looked up from reference TRBV28 and TRBJ2-4, is DVKVTQSSRYLVKRTGEKVFLECVQDMDHENMFWYRQDPGLGLRLIYFSYDVKMKEKGDIPEGYSVSREKKERFSLILESASTNQTSMYLCASRGFEVAKNIQYFGAGTRLSVL.

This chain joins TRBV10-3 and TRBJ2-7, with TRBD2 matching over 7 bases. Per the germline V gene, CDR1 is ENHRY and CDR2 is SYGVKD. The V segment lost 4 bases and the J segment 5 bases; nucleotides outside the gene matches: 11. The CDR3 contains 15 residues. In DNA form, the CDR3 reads TGTGCCATCAGTGTTCTAGCGGCAAGTGGCCACGAGCAGTACTTC. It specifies CAISVLAASGHEQYF.

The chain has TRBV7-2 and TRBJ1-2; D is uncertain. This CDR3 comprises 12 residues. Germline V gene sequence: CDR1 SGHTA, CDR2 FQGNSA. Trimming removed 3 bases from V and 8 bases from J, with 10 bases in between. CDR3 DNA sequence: TGTGCCAGCAGCTTCTTTGGCCGGGGCTACACCTTC. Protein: CASSFFGRGYTF.

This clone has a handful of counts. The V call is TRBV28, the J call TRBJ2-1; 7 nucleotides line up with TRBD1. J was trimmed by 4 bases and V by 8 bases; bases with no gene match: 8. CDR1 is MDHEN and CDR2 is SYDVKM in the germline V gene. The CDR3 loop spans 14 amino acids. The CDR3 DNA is TGTGCCAGCTACGAGGGACAGAGTTACAATGAGCAGTTCTTC. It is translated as CASYEGQSYNEQFF.

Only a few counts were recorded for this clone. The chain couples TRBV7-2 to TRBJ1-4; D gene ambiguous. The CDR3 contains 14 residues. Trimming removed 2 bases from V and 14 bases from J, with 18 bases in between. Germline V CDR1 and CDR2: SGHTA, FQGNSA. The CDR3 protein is CASSLFQADERLFF. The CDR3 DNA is TGTGCCAGCAGCTTATTTCAGGCAGATGAAAGGCTGTTTTTT.

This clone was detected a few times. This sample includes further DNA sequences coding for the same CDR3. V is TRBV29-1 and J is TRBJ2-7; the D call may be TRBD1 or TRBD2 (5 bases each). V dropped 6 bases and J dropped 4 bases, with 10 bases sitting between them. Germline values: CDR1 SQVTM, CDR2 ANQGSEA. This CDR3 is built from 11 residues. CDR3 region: CSVGDGYEQYF. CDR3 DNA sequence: TGCAGCGTCGGGGACGGGTACGAGCAGTACTTC.